This is a list of T cell receptor beta chains from one sample in a study of blood T cell repertoires in COVID-19. The protocol was immunoSEQ multiplex PCR, while the TCRdb copy is restricted to in-frame clones and leaves out a portion. The sample shows about 120,000 clones, more than 60% of them seen only once. The sequenced material came from peripheral blood. The receptor set was obtained from a man in his sixties or seventies with acute or convalescent COVID-19. Both conserved end residues are part of each CDR3. The D gene is left open where the match is weak. Clone size is not always given. Where it is, it says once, few, many or a class for expanded clones.

>TRBJ2-7|-|TRBD2|15|TRBV6-6
TGTGCCAGCAGTTACACGGGGGGGAATCCCTACGAGCAGTACTTC
CASSYTGGNPYEQYF
>TRBJ1-4|-|TRBD1|15|TRBV7-8
TGTGCCAGCAGCTTAATAAAGGACAGGGTTGAAAAACTGTTTTTT
CASSLIKDRVEKLFF
>TRBJ2-3|-|TRBD1|18|TRBV4-3
TGCGCCAGCAGCCAAGACGTTTGGAGGACAGGGGGAACAGATACGCAGTATTTT
CASSQDVWRTGGTDTQYF
>TRBJ2-1|-|-|13|TRBV3-1/TRBV3-2
TGTGCCAGCAGCCAAGATTGGAGCGATGAGCAGTTCTTC
CASSQDWSDEQFF
>TRBJ2-3|-|TRBD2|19|TRBV12-5
TGTGCTAGTGGTTTGGGGACTAGCGGGGGGGCCCTTGGCGCAGATACGCAGTATTTT
CASGLGTSGGALGADTQYF
>TRBJ2-5|-|-|12|TRBV10-3
TGTGCCATGGGCGGGGCTACAGAGACCCAGTACTTC
CAMGGATETQYF
>TRBJ1-3|-|-|16|TRBV28
TGTGCCAGCAGTTCCTTCACAGGGACGCAAGGAAACACCATATATTTT
CASSSFTGTQGNTIYF
>TRBJ2-3|-|-|15|TRBV5-1
TGCGCCAGCAGCTGGGCCGGTGGGTACACAGATACGCAGTATTTT
CASSWAGGYTDTQYF
>TRBJ1-2|-|TRBD1|14|TRBV6-6
TGTGCCAGCAGTTTTGGACAGGGGAACTATGGCTACACCTTC
CASSFGQGNYGYTF
>TRBJ2-5|-|-|15|TRBV7-3
TGTGCCAGCAGCTTATCCGGGCAGGGCCAAGAGACCCAGTACTTC
CASSLSGQGQETQYF
>TRBJ2-5|once|-|13|TRBV5-1
TGCGCCAGCAGCGGCCAGGGTCAAGAGACCCAGTACTTC
CASSGQGQETQYF
>TRBJ2-1|-|TRBD1|15|TRBV6-1
TGTGCCAGCAGTGAACCGATGGACAGGGTCTTAGGGGAGTTCTTC
CASSEPMDRVLGEFF